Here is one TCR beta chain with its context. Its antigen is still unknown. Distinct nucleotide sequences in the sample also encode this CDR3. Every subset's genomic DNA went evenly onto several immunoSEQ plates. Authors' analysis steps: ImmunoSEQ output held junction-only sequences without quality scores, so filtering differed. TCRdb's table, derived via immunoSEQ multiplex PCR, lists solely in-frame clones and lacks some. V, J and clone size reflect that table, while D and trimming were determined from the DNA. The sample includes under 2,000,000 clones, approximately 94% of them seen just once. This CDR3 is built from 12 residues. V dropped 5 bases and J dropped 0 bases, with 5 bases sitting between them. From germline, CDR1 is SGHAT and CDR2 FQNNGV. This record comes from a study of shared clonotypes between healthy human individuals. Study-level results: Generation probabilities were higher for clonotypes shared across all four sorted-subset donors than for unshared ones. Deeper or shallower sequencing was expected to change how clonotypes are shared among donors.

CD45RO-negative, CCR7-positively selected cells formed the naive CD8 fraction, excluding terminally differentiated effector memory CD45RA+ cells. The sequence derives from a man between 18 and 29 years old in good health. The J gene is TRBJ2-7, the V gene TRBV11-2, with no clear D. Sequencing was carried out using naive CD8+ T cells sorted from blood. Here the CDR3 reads CASSPDSYEQYF. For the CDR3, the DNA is TGTGCCAGCAGCCCCGACTCCTACGAGCAGTACTTC.